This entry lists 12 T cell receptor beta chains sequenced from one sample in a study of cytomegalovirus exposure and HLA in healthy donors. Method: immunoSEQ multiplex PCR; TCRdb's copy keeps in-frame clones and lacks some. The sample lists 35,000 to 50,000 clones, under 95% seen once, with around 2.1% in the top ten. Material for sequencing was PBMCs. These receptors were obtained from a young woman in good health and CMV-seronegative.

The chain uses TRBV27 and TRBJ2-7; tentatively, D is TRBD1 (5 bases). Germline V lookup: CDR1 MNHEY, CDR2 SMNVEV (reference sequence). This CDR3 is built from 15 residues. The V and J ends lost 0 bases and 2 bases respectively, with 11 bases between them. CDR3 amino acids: CASSLSNRPTYEQYF. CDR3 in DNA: TGTGCCAGCAGTTTATCAAACAGGCCGACCTACGAGCAGTACTTC.

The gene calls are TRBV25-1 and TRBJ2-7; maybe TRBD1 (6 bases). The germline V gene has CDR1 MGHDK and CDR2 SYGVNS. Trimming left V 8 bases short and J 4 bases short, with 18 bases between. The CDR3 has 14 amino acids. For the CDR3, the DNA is TGTGCCAGCGCTCCCCAGGGGCGAGGTTACGAGCAGTACTTC. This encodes CASAPQGRGYEQYF.

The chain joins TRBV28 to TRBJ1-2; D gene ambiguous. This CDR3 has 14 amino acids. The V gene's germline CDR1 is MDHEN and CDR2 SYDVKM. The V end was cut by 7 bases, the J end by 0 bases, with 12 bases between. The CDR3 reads CASKIQSSNYGYTF. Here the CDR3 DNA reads TGTGCCAGCAAAATACAGTCATCTAACTATGGCTACACCTTC.

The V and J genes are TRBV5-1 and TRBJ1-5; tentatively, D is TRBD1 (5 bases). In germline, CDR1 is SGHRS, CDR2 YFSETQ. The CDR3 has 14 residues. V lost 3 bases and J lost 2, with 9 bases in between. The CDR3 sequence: CASSWGEGNQPQHF. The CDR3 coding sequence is TGCGCCAGCAGCTGGGGGGAGGGCAATCAGCCCCAGCATTTT.

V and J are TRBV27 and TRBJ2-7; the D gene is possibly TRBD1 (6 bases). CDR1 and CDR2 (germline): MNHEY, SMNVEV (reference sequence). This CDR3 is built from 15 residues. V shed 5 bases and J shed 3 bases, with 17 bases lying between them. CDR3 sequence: CASSIVGRGNYEQYF. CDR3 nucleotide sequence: TGTGCCAGCAGTATCGTTGGTAGGGGGAACTACGAGCAGTACTTC.

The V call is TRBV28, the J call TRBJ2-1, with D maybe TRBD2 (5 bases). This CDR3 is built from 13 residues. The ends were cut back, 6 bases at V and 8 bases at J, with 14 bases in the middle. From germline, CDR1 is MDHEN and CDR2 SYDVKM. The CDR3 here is CASRIPGVYEQFF. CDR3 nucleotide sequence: TGTGCCAGCAGAATCCCCGGGGTCTATGAGCAGTTCTTC. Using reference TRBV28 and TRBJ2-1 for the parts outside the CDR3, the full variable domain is DVKVTQSSRYLVKRTGEKVFLECVQDMDHENMFWYRQDPGLGLRLIYFSYDVKMKEKGDIPEGYSVSREKKERFSLILESASTNQTSMYLCASRIPGVYEQFFGPGTRLTVL.

CDR3 residues: CATSRDIAGHTEAFF. Here the CDR3 DNA reads TGTGCCACCAGCAGAGATATCGCAGGGCACACTGAAGCTTTCTTT. The V and J genes are TRBV15 and TRBJ1-1, with D perhaps TRBD1 (5 bases). Germline CDR1 LNHNV, CDR2 YYDKDF (reference sequence). V lost 0 bases and J lost 3, with 11 bases in between. This CDR3 is built from 15 residues.

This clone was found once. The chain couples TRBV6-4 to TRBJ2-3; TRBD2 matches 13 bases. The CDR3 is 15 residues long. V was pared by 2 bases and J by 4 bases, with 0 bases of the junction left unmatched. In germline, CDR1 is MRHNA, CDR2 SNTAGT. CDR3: CASSDTSGGADTQYF. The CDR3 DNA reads TGTGCCAGCAGTGACACTAGCGGGGGGGCAGATACGCAGTATTTT.

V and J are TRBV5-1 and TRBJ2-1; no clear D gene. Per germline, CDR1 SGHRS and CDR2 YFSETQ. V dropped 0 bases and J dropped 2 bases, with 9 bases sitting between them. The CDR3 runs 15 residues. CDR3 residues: CASSLETTTYNEQFF. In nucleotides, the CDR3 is TGCGCCAGCAGCTTGGAGACAACAACCTACAATGAGCAGTTCTTC.

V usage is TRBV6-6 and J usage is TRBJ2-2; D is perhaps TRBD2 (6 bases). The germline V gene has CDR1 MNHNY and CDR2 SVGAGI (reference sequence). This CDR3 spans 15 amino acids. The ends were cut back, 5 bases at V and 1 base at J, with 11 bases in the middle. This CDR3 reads CASSGTQGNTGELFF. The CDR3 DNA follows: TGTGCCAGCAGTGGGACTCAGGGGAACACCGGGGAGCTGTTTTTT.

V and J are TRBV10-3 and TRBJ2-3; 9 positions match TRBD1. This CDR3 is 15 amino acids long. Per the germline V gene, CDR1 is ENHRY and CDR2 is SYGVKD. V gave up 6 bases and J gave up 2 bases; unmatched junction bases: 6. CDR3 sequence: CAISRDRDSTDTQYF. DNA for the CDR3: TGTGCCATCAGCCGGGACAGGGATTCCACAGATACGCAGTATTTT.

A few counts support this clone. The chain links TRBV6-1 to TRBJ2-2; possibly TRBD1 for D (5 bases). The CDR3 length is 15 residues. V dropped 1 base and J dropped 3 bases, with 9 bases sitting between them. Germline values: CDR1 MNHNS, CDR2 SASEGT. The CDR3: CASSEGGSDTGELFF. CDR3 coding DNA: TGTGCCAGCAGTGAAGGGGGCTCGGACACCGGGGAGCTGTTTTTT.